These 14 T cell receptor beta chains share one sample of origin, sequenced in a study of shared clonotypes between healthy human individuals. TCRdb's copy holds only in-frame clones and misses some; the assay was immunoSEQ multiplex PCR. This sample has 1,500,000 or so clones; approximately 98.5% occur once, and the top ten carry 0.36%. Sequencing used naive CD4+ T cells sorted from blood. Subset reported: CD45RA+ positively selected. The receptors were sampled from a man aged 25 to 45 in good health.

The CDR3 here is CAISKTRDASPPSNTGELFF. The DNA of the CDR3 is TGTGCCATCAGTAAAACCAGGGATGCCAGCCCGCCATCGAACACCGGGGAGCTGTTTTTT. The V gene is TRBV10-3, the J gene TRBJ2-2, with D possibly being TRBD1 (5 bases). The germline gives CDR1 ENHRY, CDR2 SYGVKD. V lost 5 bases and J lost 0, with 25 bases in between. This CDR3 region has 20 residues.

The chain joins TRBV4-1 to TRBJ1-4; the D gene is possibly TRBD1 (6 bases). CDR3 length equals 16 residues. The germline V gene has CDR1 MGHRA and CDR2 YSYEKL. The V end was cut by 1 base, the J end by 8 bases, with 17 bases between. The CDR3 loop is CASSQVGGGRREKLFF. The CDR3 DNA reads TGCGCCAGCAGCCAAGTGGGAGGGGGGCGTAGGGAAAAACTGTTTTTT.

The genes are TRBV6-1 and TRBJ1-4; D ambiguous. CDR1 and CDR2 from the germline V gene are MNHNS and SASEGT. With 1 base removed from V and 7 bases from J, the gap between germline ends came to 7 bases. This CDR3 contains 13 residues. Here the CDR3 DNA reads TGTGCCAGCAGTGAAGGGAGGTCTGAAAAACTGTTTTTT. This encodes CASSEGRSEKLFF.

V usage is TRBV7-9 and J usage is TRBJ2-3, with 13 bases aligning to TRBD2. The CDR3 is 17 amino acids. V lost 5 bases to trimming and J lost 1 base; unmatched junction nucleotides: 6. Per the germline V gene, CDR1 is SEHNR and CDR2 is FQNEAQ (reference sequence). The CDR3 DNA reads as TGTGCCAGCAGCCCTAGACTAGCGGGAGGTGGCACAGATACGCAGTATTTT. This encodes CASSPRLAGGGTDTQYF.

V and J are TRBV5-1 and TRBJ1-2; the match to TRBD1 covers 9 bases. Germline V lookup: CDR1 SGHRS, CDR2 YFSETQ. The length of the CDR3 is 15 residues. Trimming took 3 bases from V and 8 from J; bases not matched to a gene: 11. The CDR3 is CASSSHRDRVSGYTF. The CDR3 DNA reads TGCGCCAGCAGCTCCCACCGGGACAGGGTTTCGGGCTACACCTTC. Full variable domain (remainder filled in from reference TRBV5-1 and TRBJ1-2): KAGVTQTPRYLIKTRGQQVTLSCSPISGHRSVSWYQQTPGQGLQFLFEYFSETQRNKGNFPGRFSGRQFSNSRSEMNVSTLELGDSALYLCASSSHRDRVSGYTFGSGTRLTVV.

The CDR3 coding sequence is TGTGCCAGCAGCTCTGGGCGGGGGCTAGCGGGAGATGAGCAGTTCTTC. Amino acids: CASSSGRGLAGDEQFF. V usage is TRBV5-4 and J usage is TRBJ2-1; 10 nucleotides agree with TRBD2. The CDR3 runs 16 residues. Germline-derived CDR1 and CDR2 are SGHNT and YYREEE (reference sequence). The ends lost 3 bases at V and 8 bases at J; junction bases unmatched: 11.

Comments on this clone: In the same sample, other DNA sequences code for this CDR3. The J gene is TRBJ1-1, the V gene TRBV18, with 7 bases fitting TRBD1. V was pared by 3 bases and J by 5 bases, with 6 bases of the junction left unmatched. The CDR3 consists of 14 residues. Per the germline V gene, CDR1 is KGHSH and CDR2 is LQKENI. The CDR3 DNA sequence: TGTGCCAGCTCACCGGGGCAGGGGGAGACTGAAGCTTTCTTT. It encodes CASSPGQGETEAFF.

Here the CDR3 reads CASSTGTGQSGANVLTF. CDR3 sequence (DNA): TGCGCCAGCAGTACCGGGACAGGCCAGTCTGGGGCCAACGTCCTGACTTTC. J is TRBJ2-6 and V is TRBV5-1, with 8 bases fitting TRBD1. CDR1 and CDR2 (germline): SGHRS, YFSETQ. V was pared by 5 bases and J by 1 base, with 8 bases of the junction left unmatched. The CDR3 loop spans 17 amino acids.

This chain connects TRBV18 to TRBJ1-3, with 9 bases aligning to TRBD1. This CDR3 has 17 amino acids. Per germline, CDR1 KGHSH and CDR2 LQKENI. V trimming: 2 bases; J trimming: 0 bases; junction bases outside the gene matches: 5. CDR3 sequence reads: CASSPTGQGHSGNTIYF. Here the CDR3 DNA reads TGTGCCAGCTCACCAACGGGACAGGGACACTCTGGAAACACCATATATTTT.

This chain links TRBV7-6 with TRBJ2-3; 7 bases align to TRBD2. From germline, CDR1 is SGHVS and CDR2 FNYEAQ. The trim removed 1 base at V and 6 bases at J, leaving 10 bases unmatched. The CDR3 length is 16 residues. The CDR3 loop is CASSLGAAGEEDTQYF. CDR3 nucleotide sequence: TGTGCCAGCAGCTTAGGGGCGGCGGGAGAGGAGGATACGCAGTATTTT.

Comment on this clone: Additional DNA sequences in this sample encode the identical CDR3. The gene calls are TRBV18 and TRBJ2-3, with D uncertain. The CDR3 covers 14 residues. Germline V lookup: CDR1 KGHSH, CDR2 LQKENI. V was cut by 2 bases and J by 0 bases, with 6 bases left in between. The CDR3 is CASSPGASTDTQYF. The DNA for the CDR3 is TGTGCCAGCTCACCAGGTGCCAGCACAGATACGCAGTATTTT.

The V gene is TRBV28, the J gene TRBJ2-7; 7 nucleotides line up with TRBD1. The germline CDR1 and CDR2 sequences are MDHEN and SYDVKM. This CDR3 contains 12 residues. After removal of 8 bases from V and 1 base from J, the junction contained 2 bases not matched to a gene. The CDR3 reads CASQGVSYEQYF. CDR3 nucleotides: TGTGCCAGCCAGGGGGTTTCCTACGAGCAGTACTTC.

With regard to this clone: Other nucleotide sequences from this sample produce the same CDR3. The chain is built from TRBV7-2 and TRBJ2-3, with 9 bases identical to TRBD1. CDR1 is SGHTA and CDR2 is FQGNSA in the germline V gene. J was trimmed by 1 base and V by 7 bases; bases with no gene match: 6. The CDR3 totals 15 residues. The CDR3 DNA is TGTGCCAGCACTCCACAGGGGGCCGGCACAGATACGCAGTATTTT. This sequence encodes CASTPQGAGTDTQYF.

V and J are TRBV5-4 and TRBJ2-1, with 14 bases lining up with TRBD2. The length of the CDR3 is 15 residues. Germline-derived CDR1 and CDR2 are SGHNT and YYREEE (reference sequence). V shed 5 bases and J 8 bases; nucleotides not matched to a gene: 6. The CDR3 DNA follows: TGTGCCAGCAGACCCGGGACTAGCGGGAGCTATGAGCAGTTCTTC. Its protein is CASRPGTSGSYEQFF.